Below are 5 T cell receptor beta chains sequenced from a single sample in a study of regulatory T cells in long-lasting Graves disease. With iRepertoire HTBI primers and Arm-PCR of CDR3 regions, TCR beta libraries were built. Using its own MiXCR run on the multiplex PCR reads, TCRdb lists one record per CDR3 protein. The sample has around 450,000 distinct CDR3 sequences; approximately 21% are singletons. The time point was: persistent/refractory GD, antithyroid drugs over 5 years with positive TRAb. Researchers made the TCR library from RNA that was extracted from PBMCs. Here the sequenced sample was peripheral blood mononuclear cells (PBMCs), taken when the disease was refractory, from a patient treated with antithyroid drugs. The origin of the receptors is a female donor with Graves disease.

This clonotype has more than one count but fewer than ten. This chain joins TRBV6-2 or TRBV6-3 and TRBJ2-1; the match to TRBD2 covers 11 bases. Germline V CDR1 and CDR2: MNHEY, SVGEGT. The junction had 4 bases not matched to a gene; V was cut back by 2 bases and J by 4 bases. This CDR3 contains 16 residues. The CDR3, as DNA: TGTGCCAGCAGTTACGAGACTAGCGGGGTGTACAATGAGCAGTTCTTC. Amino acids: CASSYETSGVYNEQFF.

The count of this clonotype is one. V usage is TRBV7-2 and J usage is TRBJ2-1; maybe TRBD2 (5 bases). V dropped 2 bases and J dropped 7 bases, with 9 bases sitting between them. The germline gives CDR1 SGHTA, CDR2 FQGNSA. This CDR3 region has 13 residues. CDR3 DNA: TGTGCCAGCAGCTTAAGCGGCGTAAATGAGCAGTTCTTC. Its translation is CASSLSGVNEQFF.

This clonotype appeared many times. This sequence joins TRBV28 and TRBJ1-1; D unclear. This CDR3 has 14 residues. CDR1 and CDR2 (germline): MDHEN, SYDVKM. Trimming removed 5 bases at V and 1 base at J, with 11 bases between. CDR3 region: CASSKPQENTEAFF. The CDR3 coding sequence is TGTGCCAGCAGTAAGCCACAAGAGAACACTGAAGCTTTCTTT.

This sequence joins TRBV30 and TRBJ1-2, with TRBD1 identical over 12 bases. This CDR3 spans 14 amino acids. Losses at the gene ends were 3 bases for V and 7 bases for J; bases not matched to a gene: 6. The germline gives CDR1 GTSNPN, CDR2 SVGIG (reference sequence). The CDR3 DNA is TGTGCCTGGAGGGGGACAGGGGGCCCCCGTGGCTACACCTTC. It encodes CAWRGTGGPRGYTF.

By frequency in the sample, this clonotype is medium-sized. The chain joins TRBV28 to TRBJ2-7; D gene uncertain. The CDR3 consists of 12 residues. CDR1 is MDHEN, CDR2 SYDVKM, per germline. Trimming shortened V by 4 bases and J by 3 bases, and 7 bases separated the two germline ends. CDR3 nucleotides: TGTGCCAGCAGTTCTCCCAGCTACGAGCAGTACTTC. This sequence encodes CASSSPSYEQYF.